The rows below give T cell receptor beta chains drawn from one sample of a study of cytotoxic CD8 clonotypes in ibrutinib-treated CLL. Profiling relied on immunoSEQ multiplex PCR, and the TCRdb table lists in-frame clones only, not all of them. The table shows about 300,000 clones, with about 72% occurring only once. The specimen was PBMCs, collected at disease progression, from a patient treated with ibrutinib. The receptors come from a human donor with chronic lymphocytic leukemia. CDR3s include the opening cysteine and the closing phenylalanine or tryptophan. A D gene is named only where the DNA matches it firmly. Size values are once, few and many counts, or a class for expanded clones, and some rows have none.

j_call,d_call,v_call,clone_size,cdr3_nt,cdr3_aa
TRBJ1-2,TRBD1,TRBV11-3,-,TGTGCCAGCAGTGCCGGGACAGGGCTATCGGGTCATGGCTACACCTTC,CASSAGTGLSGHGYTF
TRBJ2-3,TRBD2,TRBV7-3,-,TGTGCCAGCAGCTTAATGGGACTACCTAGAGCTGGGGATACGCAGTATTTT,CASSLMGLPRAGDTQYF
TRBJ1-6,-,TRBV9,-,TGTGCCAGCAGCGTAGGCGTTTTCCCCCTCCACTTT,CASSVGVFPLHF
TRBJ2-7,TRBD2,TRBV10-3,-,TGTGCCATCAGTGACACACTAGCGGGATCGATCTACGAGCAGTACTTC,CAISDTLAGSIYEQYF
TRBJ2-3,-,TRBV5-1,few,TGCGCCAGCAGCCGTGCGGATACGCAGTATTTT,CASSRADTQYF
TRBJ2-7,TRBD2,TRBV5-1,-,TGCGCCAGCAGCTCCCTGGGACTAGCGAGAGGAGGCGAGCAGTACTTC,CASSSLGLARGGEQYF
TRBJ2-7,-,TRBV5-4,-,TGTGCCAGCAGCTTGACAAGGGGTCCTATCTACGAGCAGTACTTC,CASSLTRGPIYEQYF
TRBJ1-4,-,TRBV28,-,TGTGCCAGCAGTTTAGTTGGTAAGGGAAAAGGAGTGTTTTTT,CASSLVGKGKGVFF
TRBJ2-3,-,TRBV5-5,-,TGTGCCAGCAGCTTGGCCGGGGCCACAGATACGCAGTATTTT,CASSLAGATDTQYF
TRBJ2-1,TRBD1,TRBV7-9,-,TGTGCCGCCCACAGGGGCCCCGGCAATGAGCAGTTCTTC,CAAHRGPGNEQFF
TRBJ1-2,-,TRBV28,-,TGTGCCACGGGGGATCCGGGCTACACCTTC,CATGDPGYTF
TRBJ2-4,-,TRBV5-1,-,TGCGCCAGCAGCTTGGCCGGGACGGGACAACAGTACTTC,CASSLAGTGQQYF
TRBJ1-6,TRBD1,TRBV2,-,TGTGCCAGCAGCCGCAATGGGGACAGTAATTCACCCCTCCACTTT,CASSRNGDSNSPLHF
TRBJ2-5,-,TRBV11-2,-,TGTGCCAGCAGCTTATCAGGGGCAGAGACCCAGTACTTC,CASSLSGAETQYF
TRBJ2-6,TRBD1,TRBV18,-,TGTGCCAGCTCACCACGGGGACAGGGGGCCGCCGTCTCTGGGGCCAACGTCCTGACTTTC,CASSPRGQGAAVSGANVLTF
TRBJ2-7,TRBD2,TRBV29-1,-,TGCAGCGTCGGGGGGAATTCCTACGAGCAGTACTTC,CSVGGNSYEQYF
TRBJ2-7,-,TRBV2,few,TGTGCCAGCGGGGCATCCTACGAGCAGTACTTC,CASGASYEQYF
TRBJ2-5,-,TRBV6-4,-,TGTGCCAGCAGTCGGACCCCCGGCGGCCAAGAGACCCAGTACTTC,CASSRTPGGQETQYF
TRBJ2-1,-,TRBV5-1,-,TGCGCCAGCAGCTTGGAAAGGTTTCAAGTCTACAATGAGCAGTTCTTC,CASSLERFQVYNEQFF
TRBJ2-7,-,TRBV20-1,-,TGCAGTGCAAACGAAGGGCGCGAGCAGTACTTC,CSANEGREQYF
TRBJ2-7,-,TRBV6-1,-,TGTGCCAGCAGTGACCAAAACGGGTTGTACGAGCAGTACTTC,CASSDQNGLYEQYF
TRBJ1-2,-,TRBV6-5,-,TGTGCCAGCAGTTACACGGGGTCTTCCGGCTACACCTTC,CASSYTGSSGYTF
TRBJ1-3,-,TRBV5-4,-,TGTGCCAGCAGCGGTGGACAGTCCTCTGGAAACACCATATATTTT,CASSGGQSSGNTIYF
TRBJ1-1,-,TRBV12-5,once,TGTGCTAGTGGTTTGGACCTGGGGACAGAAGCTTTCTTT,CASGLDLGTEAFF
TRBJ2-5,-,TRBV7-9,-,TGTGCCAGCAGCTCTCCAGGAGAAGAGACCCAGTACTTC,CASSSPGEETQYF
TRBJ1-5,TRBD1,TRBV5-1,-,TGCGCCAGCAGCCCCGGACAGGGCAATCAGCCCCAGCATTTT,CASSPGQGNQPQHF
TRBJ2-7,-,TRBV6-5,-,TGTGCCAGCAGGAGGGGGGTGGGCGAGCAGTACTTC,CASRRGVGEQYF
TRBJ2-3,TRBD2,TRBV9,-,TGTGCCAGCAGCGTGGCCGGGACTAGCGGGAGGGCCACAGATACGCAGTATTTT,CASSVAGTSGRATDTQYF
TRBJ2-2,-,TRBV14,-,TGTGCCAGCAGCCAAGAACGACTGATGAACACCGGGGAGCTGTTTTTT,CASSQERLMNTGELFF
TRBJ2-1,-,TRBV2,-,TGTGCCAGCACTAGCGACCCCGAGGAGTTCTTC,CASTSDPEEFF
TRBJ1-2,-,TRBV27,-,TGTGCCAGCAGTTTTGACGGCTACTATGGCTACACCTTC,CASSFDGYYGYTF
TRBJ1-1,-,TRBV11-2,-,TGTGCCAGCAGCCGAACGAAGAACACTGAAGCTTTCTTT,CASSRTKNTEAFF
TRBJ2-4,TRBD1,TRBV11-2,-,TGTGCCAGCAGCCCCCGACAGGGCCAAAACATTCAGTACTTC,CASSPRQGQNIQYF
TRBJ1-1,-,TRBV9,-,TGTGCCAGCAGCGTAGTGGGGGCGAACACTGAAGCTTTCTTT,CASSVVGANTEAFF
TRBJ1-2,-,TRBV18,-,TGTGCCAGCTCACCCCAAACCACAGGGTTCGGGGGCTACACCTTC,CASSPQTTGFGGYTF
TRBJ1-5,-,TRBV7-9,-,TGTGCCAGCAGCTTAGAGTGGACAGACGGGAGCAATCAGCCCCAGCATTTT,CASSLEWTDGSNQPQHF
TRBJ1-5,-,TRBV5-5,-,TGTGCCAGCAGCTTGGGTCTCATTGCGCCCCAGCATTTT,CASSLGLIAPQHF
TRBJ2-1,-,TRBV7-2,-,TGTGCCAGCAGCTTCGGTTGGACAGACAATGAGCAGTTCTTC,CASSFGWTDNEQFF
TRBJ2-7,TRBD2,TRBV19,-,TGTGCCAGTAGTATTGCCGGGGGGGGCAACGAGCAGTACTTC,CASSIAGGGNEQYF
TRBJ1-5,TRBD1,TRBV5-6,-,TGTGCCAGCAGCCTCGGAGGGGGCGGTCAGCCCCAGCATTTT,CASSLGGGGQPQHF
TRBJ2-3,TRBD1,TRBV14,-,TGTGCCAGCAGCCGACAGGGAAAGGGCACAGATACGCAGTATTTT,CASSRQGKGTDTQYF
TRBJ1-3,-,TRBV9,once,TGTGCCAGCAGCGTAGGGGGCGCCCCCGGAAACACCATATATTTT,CASSVGGAPGNTIYF
TRBJ2-7,TRBD2,TRBV6-5,-,TGTGCCAGCAGTTACTCGCAGCTAGCGGGGAGCTACGAGCAGTACTTC,CASSYSQLAGSYEQYF
TRBJ2-3,-,TRBV7-9,-,TGTGCCAGCAGCTTAGCACCGGGCCATGACAAGTATTTT,CASSLAPGHDKYF
TRBJ2-3,TRBD1,TRBV5-4,-,TGTGCCAGCAGCAGCCGACAGGGTCACACAGATACGCAGTATTTT,CASSSRQGHTDTQYF
TRBJ1-2,-,TRBV6-5,once,TGTGCCAGCAGTTACCGGTCCCGGAGAAGCTATGGCTACACCTTC,CASSYRSRRSYGYTF
TRBJ2-3,-,TRBV9,-,TGTGCCAGCAGCGTCCAGGGGAGGCCCGGGGATACGCAGTATTTT,CASSVQGRPGDTQYF
TRBJ1-2,-,TRBV28,-,TGTGCCAGCAGTCGAAGCGGAGCCTATGGCTACACCTTC,CASSRSGAYGYTF
TRBJ2-3,-,TRBV6-6,-,TGTGCCAGCAGTTTCCTCCGGGACTTCAGCACAGATACGCAGTATTTT,CASSFLRDFSTDTQYF
TRBJ2-5,-,TRBV2,-,TGTGCCAGCAGGGCGGGCGCGGTCTTAATGGAGACCCAGTACTTC,CASRAGAVLMETQYF
TRBJ2-2,TRBD2,TRBV10-3,-,TGTGCCATCAGTCCTAGCGGCAACACCGGGGAGCTGTTTTTT,CAISPSGNTGELFF
TRBJ1-1,TRBD1,TRBV5-1,-,TGCGCCAGCAGCGCATGGGACAGGACCTTGAACACTGAAGCTTTCTTT,CASSAWDRTLNTEAFF
TRBJ2-2,-,TRBV11-2,-,TGTGCCAGCAGAGGGCCATACACCGGGGAGCTGTTTTTT,CASRGPYTGELFF
TRBJ2-7,-,TRBV7-2,-,TGTGCCAGCAGCTTATCGGGGTACGAGCAGTACTTC,CASSLSGYEQYF